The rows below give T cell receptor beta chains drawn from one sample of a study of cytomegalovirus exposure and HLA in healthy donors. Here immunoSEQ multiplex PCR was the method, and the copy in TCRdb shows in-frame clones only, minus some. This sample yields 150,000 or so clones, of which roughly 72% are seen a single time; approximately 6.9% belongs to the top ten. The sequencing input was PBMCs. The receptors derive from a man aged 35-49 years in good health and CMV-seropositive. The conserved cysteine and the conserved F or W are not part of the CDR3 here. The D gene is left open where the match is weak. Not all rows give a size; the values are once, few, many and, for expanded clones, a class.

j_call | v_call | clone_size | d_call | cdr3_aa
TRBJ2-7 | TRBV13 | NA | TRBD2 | ASSLRTSGNYEQY
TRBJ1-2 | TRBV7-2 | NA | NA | ASSLSSSRGGYT
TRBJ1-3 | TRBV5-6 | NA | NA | ASSLMPGAFSGNTIY
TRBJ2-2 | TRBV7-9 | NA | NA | ASSLPPEGTGELF
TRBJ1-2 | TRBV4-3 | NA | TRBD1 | ASSQEGTGQGNYGYT
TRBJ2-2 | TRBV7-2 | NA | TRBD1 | ASSRTGGTGELF
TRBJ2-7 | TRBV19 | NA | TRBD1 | ASSIDGTGTTYEQY
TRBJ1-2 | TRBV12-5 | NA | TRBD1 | ASGPGTGIRYT
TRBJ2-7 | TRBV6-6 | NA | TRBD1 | ASSQGQGWYEQY
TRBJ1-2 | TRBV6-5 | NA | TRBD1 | ASRGTTGGFGYT
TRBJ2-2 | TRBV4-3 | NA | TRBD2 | ASSQTSGGVNTGELF
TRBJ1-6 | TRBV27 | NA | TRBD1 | ASRGQYNSPLH
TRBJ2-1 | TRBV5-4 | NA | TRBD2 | ASSSSGGAYNEQF
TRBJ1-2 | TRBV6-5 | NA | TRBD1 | ASRQTGHYGYT
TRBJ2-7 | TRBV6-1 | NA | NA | ASSEAPAALYEQY
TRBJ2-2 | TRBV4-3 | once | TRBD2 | ASSQGGQGGTGELF
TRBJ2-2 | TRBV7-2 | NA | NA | ASSLAGGATGVGELF
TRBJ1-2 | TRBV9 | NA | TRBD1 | ASSVTPGQGNYGYT
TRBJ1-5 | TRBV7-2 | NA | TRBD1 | ASSPDRGSNQPQH
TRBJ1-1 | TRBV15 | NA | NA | ATSGGPAFEAF
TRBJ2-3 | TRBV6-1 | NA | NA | ASSGTYRDTQY
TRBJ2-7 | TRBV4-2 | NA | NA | AVGSGTNYEQY
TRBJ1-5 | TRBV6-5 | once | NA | ASSSSGQPQH
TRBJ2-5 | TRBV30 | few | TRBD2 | AWTPRVAGGQETQY
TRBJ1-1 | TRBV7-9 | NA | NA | ASSSVSLEAF
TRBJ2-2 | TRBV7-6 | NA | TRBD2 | ASSWTSRDTGELF
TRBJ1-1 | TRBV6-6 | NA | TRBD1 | ASSLQGVDTEAF